The 9 T cell receptor beta chains below all came from one sample that was sequenced in a study of beta chain features in type 1 diabetes. These receptors have no known antigen. Whole-study findings and limits: When Type 1 diabetes patients were examined, their TCRB CDR3s proved moderately but significantly shorter in all four CD4+ subsets.

All of the isolated RNA was reverse transcribed, so expressed TCRB transcripts were sequenced. Data came from immunoSEQ multiplex PCR; TCRdb stores just in-frame clones and leaves some out. The sample lists some 290,000 clones; around 24% were seen once. Sequenced: naive CD4+ T cells from blood. The receptors come from a woman aged 25 to 45 with type 1 diabetes.

The V call is TRBV29-1, the J call TRBJ1-5, with D possibly matching TRBD1 (5 bases). Trimming left V 7 bases short and J 2 bases short, with 12 bases between. The CDR3 is made up of 13 amino acids. From germline, CDR1 is SQVTM and CDR2 ANQGSEA. Here the CDR3 reads CSASDSGNQPQHF. In DNA, the CDR3 is TGCAGCGCGAGTGACAGTGGCAATCAGCCCCAGCATTTT.

The chain combines TRBV15 with TRBJ2-1; possibly TRBD2 for D (5 bases). Per germline, CDR1 LNHNV and CDR2 YYDKDF (reference sequence). The CDR3 covers 12 residues. Trimming removed 2 bases from V and 8 bases from J, with 7 bases in between. CDR3 in DNA: TGTGCCACCAGCAGAATGCGGGATGAGCAGTTCTTC. Amino acids: CATSRMRDEQFF.

This clone was seen a few times. The V gene is TRBV7-3, the J gene TRBJ2-1, with 7 bases that match TRBD1. The CDR3 is made up of 16 amino acids. Germline CDR1 is SGHTA and CDR2 is FQGTGA. V shed 1 base, J shed 7 bases, and the junction held 10 bases outside the gene matches. CDR3 coding DNA: TGTGCCAGCAGCTTAAGATCGACAGGGAAAGGTAATGAGCAGTTCTTC. It is translated as CASSLRSTGKGNEQFF.

CDR3 protein: CASSPARYEQYF. The CDR3 DNA reads TGTGCCAGCAGCCCCGCGCGGTACGAGCAGTACTTC. This chain joins TRBV7-2 and TRBJ2-7, with unresolved D. Per the germline V gene, CDR1 is SGHTA and CDR2 is FQGNSA. The CDR3 covers 12 residues. Trimming shortened V by 5 bases and J by 4 bases, and 9 bases separated the two germline ends.

The table lists this clone with a few counts. The chain is built from TRBV5-1 and TRBJ2-3, with D perhaps matching TRBD1 (5 bases). Trimming removed 0 bases at V and 2 bases at J, with 13 bases between. Germline V gene data show CDR1 as SGHRS and CDR2 as YFSETQ. This CDR3 contains 16 residues. CDR3 nucleotides: TGCGCCAGCAGCTTGGCAGGGCGGAGATACACAGATACGCAGTATTTT. Its translation is CASSLAGRRYTDTQYF.

In its sample, this clone was seen a few times. The rearrangement joins TRBV29-1 to TRBJ2-3; weak D call: TRBD1 (6 bases). This CDR3 comprises 11 residues. CDR1 and CDR2 from the germline V gene are SQVTM and ANQGSEA. V was trimmed by 7 bases and J by 4 bases, leaving 9 bases between them. CDR3 loop: CSGGQPDTQYF. CDR3 nucleotide sequence: TGCAGCGGAGGACAGCCAGATACGCAGTATTTT.

The rearrangement links TRBV29-1 to TRBJ2-1, with 12 bases lining up with TRBD2. The CDR3 has 14 amino acids. Germline lookup yields CDR1 SQVTM and CDR2 ANQGSEA. The ends lost 5 bases at V and 7 bases at J; junction bases unmatched: 6. The CDR3, as DNA: TGCAGCGTTCTAGCGGGAGGGCCCGCGAATGAGCAGTTCTTC. This sequence encodes CSVLAGGPANEQFF.

Turning to this clone: The germline gene is not matched at one end of the junction; a read error may be the cause. The J gene is TRBJ2-7, the V gene TRBV30; 7 bases fit TRBD1. CDR1 is GTSNPN, CDR2 SVGIG, per germline (reference sequence). This CDR3 has 10 amino acids. CDR3 sequence reads: CPCTGDEQYF. CDR3 sequence (DNA): TGTCCCTGCACAGGGGACGAGCAGTACTTC. The variable domain in full, with the rest retrieved from reference TRBV30 and TRBJ2-7, is SQTIHQWPATLVQPVGSPLSLECTVEGTSNPNLYWYRQAAGRGLQLLFYSVGIGQISSEVPQNLSASRPQDRQFILSSKKLLLSDSGFYLCPCTGDEQYFGPGTRLTVT.

This clone appeared a few times. The gene calls are TRBV29-1 and TRBJ1-1; D remains unclear. V was clipped by 3 bases and J by 2 bases, with 10 bases between them. The germline gives CDR1 SQVTM, CDR2 ANQGSEA. CDR3 size: 13 residues. This chain's CDR3 is CSVDLQLNTEAFF. In DNA, the CDR3 is TGCAGCGTTGATTTACAGCTCAACACTGAAGCTTTCTTT.